Each of the 12 T cell receptor beta chains below was sequenced from the same sample in a study of blood T cell repertoires in COVID-19. Generated by immunoSEQ multiplex PCR, the TCRdb table keeps only in-frame clones and is missing some. This sample yields some 150,000 clones, of which around 90% are seen a single time; around 1.6% belongs to the top ten. Specimen: peripheral blood. Receptors originate from a human donor in a cohort sampled during active COVID-19.

The chain carries TRBV7-2 and TRBJ2-7, with D perhaps TRBD1 (6 bases). Germline CDR1 reads SGHTA; CDR2 reads FQGNSA. The ends were cut back, 5 bases at V and 2 bases at J, with 13 bases in the middle. This CDR3 spans 14 amino acids. The CDR3 sequence: CASSLTGTTYEQYF. CDR3 in DNA: TGTGCCAGCAGCCTTACCGGGACAACCTACGAGCAGTACTTC.

The rearrangement links TRBV19 to TRBJ2-7; 9 nucleotides match TRBD2. CDR1 is LNHDA, CDR2 SQIVND, per germline (reference sequence). The J segment lost 4 bases and the V segment lost 3 bases, leaving 10 bases of the junction unmatched. The CDR3 runs to 16 residues. CDR3 DNA sequence: TGTGCCAGTAGTATCTTCAGCGGGGGGAGAGGATACGAGCAGTACTTC. Translation gives CASSIFSGGRGYEQYF.

The V call is TRBV15, the J call TRBJ1-4; D is uncertain. The CDR3 has 14 amino acids. Looked up from germline, CDR1 is LNHNV and CDR2 is YYDKDF (reference sequence). Trimming took 2 bases from V and 4 from J, leaving 8 bases between them. The CDR3 here is CATSRFSLNEKLFF. In DNA form, the CDR3 reads TGTGCCACCAGCAGATTTAGCCTTAATGAAAAACTGTTTTTT.

The chain combines TRBV5-1 with TRBJ2-5, with 9 bases fitting TRBD2. V was clipped by 0 bases and J by 2 bases; unmatched bases: 2. CDR3 size: 15 residues. The germline V gene encodes CDR1 SGHRS and CDR2 YFSETQ. CDR3 nucleotide sequence: TGCGCCAGCAGCTTGGTCGCGGGGGGGCAAGAGACCCAGTACTTC. This codes for CASSLVAGGQETQYF.

The chain joins TRBV5-1 to TRBJ2-5; tentative D call: TRBD2 (6 bases). The CDR3 loop spans 14 amino acids. Germline V CDR1 and CDR2: SGHRS, YFSETQ. Deletions cut 2 bases from V and 2 bases from J, with 10 bases between. CDR3 sequence: CASSFLARQETQYF. CDR3 bases: TGCGCCAGCAGCTTCCTAGCGAGGCAAGAGACCCAGTACTTC.

The chain recombines TRBV7-6 with TRBJ2-3, with 8 bases matching TRBD1. The ends lost 2 bases at V and 1 base at J; junction bases unmatched: 5. CDR3 length equals 16 residues. The germline V gene encodes CDR1 SGHVS and CDR2 FNYEAQ. In DNA form, the CDR3 reads TGTGCCAGCAGCTTATGGCAGGGGGCCCGCACAGATACGCAGTATTTT. Residues: CASSLWQGARTDTQYF.

The chain combines TRBV5-1 with TRBJ2-5; D possibly corresponds to TRBD2 (7 bases). V was shortened by 1 base and J by 7 bases, with 20 bases between the two germline ends. The length of the CDR3 is 16 residues. Germline CDR1 and CDR2: SGHRS and YFSETQ. The CDR3 reads CASSLIPSGDTGTQYF. Written as DNA, the CDR3 is TGCGCCAGCAGCTTGATCCCCAGCGGGGACACAGGGACCCAGTACTTC.

The V and J genes are TRBV3-1 (or the pseudogene TRBV3-2) and TRBJ1-2, with D tentatively TRBD1 (5 bases). The germline gives CDR1 LGHDT, CDR2 YNNKEL (reference sequence). The CDR3 loop spans 14 amino acids. V lost 4 bases to trimming and J lost 6 bases, with 15 bases between them. In DNA form, the CDR3 reads TGTGCCAGCAGCCGACCGGGGGTTGGTAATGGCTACACCTTC. Translated, it gives CASSRPGVGNGYTF.

The rearrangement uses TRBV11-2 and TRBJ1-2; D gene uncertain. Looked up from germline, CDR1 is SGHAT and CDR2 is FQNNGV. This CDR3 has 14 amino acids. The V and J ends lost 5 bases and 8 bases respectively, with 18 bases between them. CDR3 sequence: CASSLREVSGGYTF. The CDR3 DNA sequence: TGTGCCAGCAGCCTTCGGGAGGTTTCTGGAGGCTACACCTTC.

The V and J genes are TRBV3-1 (or the pseudogene TRBV3-2) and TRBJ2-5; no definite D call. This CDR3 is built from 12 residues. CDR1 is LGHDT and CDR2 is YNNKEL in the germline V gene (reference sequence). Trimming cost V 2 bases and J 5 bases, with 6 bases left between them. CDR3 DNA sequence: TGTGCCAGCAGCCAACAGTGGGAGACCCAGTACTTC. This codes for CASSQQWETQYF.

This clone was picked up one time. This chain uses TRBV29-1 with TRBJ1-3; D not certain. CDR1 is SQVTM, CDR2 ANQGSEA, per germline. CDR3 size: 12 residues. The ends were cut back, 5 bases at V and 4 bases at J, with 9 bases in the middle. CDR3 sequence reads: CSVPGAGNTIYF. CDR3 DNA: TGCAGCGTTCCGGGAGCGGGAAACACCATATATTTT.

This clone was seen once. V is TRBV12-3 or TRBV12-4 and J is TRBJ2-7; possible D gene TRBD2, 5 bases. The germline V and J ends were trimmed by 6 bases and 6 bases, with 12 bases remaining between them. The length of the CDR3 is 12 residues. In DNA, the CDR3 is TGTGCCAGCAGAAGAGGACTTCTCGAGCAGTACTTC. Its translation: CASRRGLLEQYF.